The clone carrying this T cell receptor (beta chain) showed up many times. The antigen is undetermined. TCRdb processed the RT-PCR reads anew with MiXCR; each CDR3 protein has one entry. The table has 150,000 to 200,000 distinct CDR3 sequences, roughly 10% seen once. The sample comes from a study of response to subunit inactivated influenza vaccine. Study outcomes and limitations: Authors proposed each seasonal influenza vaccination draws in few new T cells.

CDR3 length: 14 amino acids. Germline assignment: CDR1 GTSNPN and CDR2 SVGIG (reference sequence). The material was non-naive T cells sorted from PBMCs, obtained 40 to 50 days after vaccination. This receptor was identified in a man between 45 and 60 years old who received an inactivated influenza vaccine. The chain links TRBV30 to TRBJ2-6; D possibly uses TRBD1 or TRBD2 (5 bases each). Here the CDR3 DNA reads TGTGGGGGGTCGCCCTCCTCTGGGGCCAACGTCCTGACTTTC. It specifies CGGSPSSGANVLTF.